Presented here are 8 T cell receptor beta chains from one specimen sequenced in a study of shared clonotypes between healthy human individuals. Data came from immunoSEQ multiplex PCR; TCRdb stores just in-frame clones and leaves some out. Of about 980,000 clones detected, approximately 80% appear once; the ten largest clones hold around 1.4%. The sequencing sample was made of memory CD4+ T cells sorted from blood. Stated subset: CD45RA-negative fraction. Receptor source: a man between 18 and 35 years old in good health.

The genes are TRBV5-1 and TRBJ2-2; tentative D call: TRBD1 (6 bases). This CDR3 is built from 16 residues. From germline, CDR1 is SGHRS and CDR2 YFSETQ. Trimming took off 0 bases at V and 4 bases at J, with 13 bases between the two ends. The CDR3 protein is CASSLEQGASTGELFF. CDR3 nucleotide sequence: TGCGCCAGCAGCTTGGAACAGGGTGCGAGCACCGGGGAGCTGTTTTTT.

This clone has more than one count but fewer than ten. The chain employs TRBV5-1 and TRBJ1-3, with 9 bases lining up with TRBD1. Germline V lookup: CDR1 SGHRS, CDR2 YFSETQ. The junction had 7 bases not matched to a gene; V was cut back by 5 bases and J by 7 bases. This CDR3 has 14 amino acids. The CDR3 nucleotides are TGCGCCAGCAGGGCGGGACAGGGTCGGAACACCATATATTTT. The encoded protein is CASRAGQGRNTIYF. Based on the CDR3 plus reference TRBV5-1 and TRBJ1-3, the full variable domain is KAGVTQTPRYLIKTRGQQVTLSCSPISGHRSVSWYQQTPGQGLQFLFEYFSETQRNKGNFPGRFSGRQFSNSRSEMNVSTLELGDSALYLCASRAGQGRNTIYFGEGSWLTVV.

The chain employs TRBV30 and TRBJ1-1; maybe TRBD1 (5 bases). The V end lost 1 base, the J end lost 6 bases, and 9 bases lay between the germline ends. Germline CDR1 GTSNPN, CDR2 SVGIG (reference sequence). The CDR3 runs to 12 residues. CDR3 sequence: CAWSGGAAEAFF. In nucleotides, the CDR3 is TGTGCCTGGAGTGGAGGGGCCGCTGAAGCTTTCTTT.

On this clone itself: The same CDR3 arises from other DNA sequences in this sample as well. Here the CDR3 DNA reads TGTGCCAGCTCACCTTCACTTGACTCCTACGAGCAGTACTTC. Its protein is CASSPSLDSYEQYF. The chain is built from TRBV18 and TRBJ2-7; D call uncertain. CDR1 is KGHSH, CDR2 LQKENI, per germline. V was trimmed by 3 bases and J by 0 bases, leaving 9 bases between them. CDR3 size: 14 residues. Filled out from reference TRBV18 and TRBJ2-7, the complete variable domain reads NAGVMQNPRHLVRRRGQEARLRCSPMKGHSHVYWYRQLPEEGLKFMVYLQKENIIDESGMPKERFSAEFPKEGPSILRIQQVVRGDSAAYFCASSPSLDSYEQYFGPGTRLTVT.

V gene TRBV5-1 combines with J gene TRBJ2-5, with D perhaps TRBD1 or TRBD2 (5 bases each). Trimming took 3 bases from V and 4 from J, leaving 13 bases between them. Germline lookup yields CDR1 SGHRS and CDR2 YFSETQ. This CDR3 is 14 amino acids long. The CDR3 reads CASSSSGTPETQYF. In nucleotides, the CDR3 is TGCGCCAGCAGCTCCTCCGGGACCCCAGAGACCCAGTACTTC. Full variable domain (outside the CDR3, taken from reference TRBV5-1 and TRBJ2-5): KAGVTQTPRYLIKTRGQQVTLSCSPISGHRSVSWYQQTPGQGLQFLFEYFSETQRNKGNFPGRFSGRQFSNSRSEMNVSTLELGDSALYLCASSSSGTPETQYFGPGTRLLVL.

CDR3 sequence: CAISESRAITDTQYF. The CDR3 DNA sequence: TGTGCCATCAGTGAGTCGAGGGCTATCACAGATACGCAGTATTTT. The chain has TRBV10-3 and TRBJ2-3, with D tentatively TRBD2 (5 bases). The CDR3 spans 15 residues. CDR1 ENHRY and CDR2 SYGVKD come from the germline V gene. V lost 0 bases to trimming and J lost 2 bases, with 9 bases between them.

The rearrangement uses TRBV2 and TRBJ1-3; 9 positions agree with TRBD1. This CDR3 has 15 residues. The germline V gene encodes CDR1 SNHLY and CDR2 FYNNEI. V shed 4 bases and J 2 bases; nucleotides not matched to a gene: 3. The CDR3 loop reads CASSGDRVAGNTIYF. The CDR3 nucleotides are TGTGCCAGCAGTGGGGACAGGGTGGCTGGAAACACCATATATTTT.

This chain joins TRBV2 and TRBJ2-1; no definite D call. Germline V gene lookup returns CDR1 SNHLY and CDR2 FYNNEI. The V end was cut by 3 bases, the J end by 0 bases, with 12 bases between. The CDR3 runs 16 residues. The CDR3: CASSDRGPSSYNEQFF. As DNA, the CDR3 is TGTGCCAGCAGTGATCGAGGACCGAGCTCCTACAATGAGCAGTTCTTC.